One sample yielded the 27 T cell receptor beta chains listed below, sequenced in a study of blood T cells in healthy people across ages. Alongside a J-beta primer mix, a sample-barcoded 5' primer served in a second PCR lasting roughly 7 to 12 cycles. TCRdb reprocessed the 5' RACE reads with MiXCR, giving one entry per CDR3 protein. The sample includes about 1.4 million distinct CDR3 sequences, 59% of them seen just once. The sequencing input was blood. These receptor sequences come from a man aged 18 to 30 in good health.

This chain joins TRBV15 and TRBJ2-5; D assignment may be TRBD1 or TRBD2 (5 bases each). Per the germline V gene, CDR1 is LNHNV and CDR2 is YYDKDF (reference sequence). This CDR3 has 16 residues. Trimming took 4 bases from V and 3 from J, leaving 18 bases between them. The CDR3 loop reads CATSKTGRYSKETQYF. The CDR3 region has the DNA TGTGCCACCAGCAAAACGGGACGGTACTCGAAAGAGACCCAGTACTTC.

This clonotype was found a few times. The V and J genes are TRBV20-1 and TRBJ2-5; D remains unclear. V lost 2 bases and J 2 bases, leaving 6 bases between the germline ends. The CDR3 totals 12 residues. In germline, CDR1 is DFQATT, CDR2 SNEGSKA (reference sequence). Here the CDR3 reads CSARREQETQYF. CDR3 nucleotide sequence: TGCAGTGCTAGAAGGGAACAAGAGACCCAGTACTTC.

The V gene is TRBV3-1, the J gene TRBJ2-3; 8 bases are a match to TRBD2. CDR1 is LGHDT, CDR2 YNNKEL, per germline (reference sequence). J was trimmed by 1 base and V by 0 bases; bases with no gene match: 9. This CDR3 is 18 amino acids long. This chain's CDR3 is CASSQDLSGGVGTDTQYF. CDR3 bases: TGTGCCAGCAGCCAAGATCTCAGCGGGGGCGTTGGCACAGATACGCAGTATTTT.

The chain is built from TRBV27 and TRBJ1-2, with TRBD1 identical over 8 bases. Germline CDR1 and CDR2: MNHEY and SMNVEV (reference sequence). J was trimmed by 1 base and V by 5 bases; bases with no gene match: 3. The CDR3 is 14 amino acids. In DNA, the CDR3 is TGTGCCAGCAGTCCCAGGGGGCTTAACTATGGCTACACCTTC. Translated: CASSPRGLNYGYTF.

The chain links TRBV20-1 to TRBJ2-1; D might be TRBD1 (6 bases). Germline assignment: CDR1 DFQATT and CDR2 SNEGSKA (reference sequence). The CDR3 has 15 residues. With 5 bases removed from V and 6 bases from J, the gap between germline ends came to 20 bases. CDR3 DNA sequence: TGCAGTGCTTTTACACGGGACACCTTTTCCAATGAGCAGTTCTTC. The encoded protein is CSAFTRDTFSNEQFF.

The chain carries TRBV6-5 and TRBJ2-7, with TRBD2 matching over 8 bases. The J call may be wrong; the DNA end is better matched by TRBJ2-5. There are 15 residues in the CDR3. Germline V gives CDR1 MNHEY, CDR2 SVGAGI. The CDR3 region has the DNA TGTGCCAGCAGTTCCCGGGGGGGGGTAAGGGAGACCCAGTACTTC. It codes for CASSSRGGVRETQYF.

In DNA, the CDR3 is TGCGCCAGCAGGGTTACGGGAGGGCACCACAATGAGCAGTTCTTC. This sequence encodes CASRVTGGHHNEQFF. The gene calls are TRBV10-2 and TRBJ2-1; TRBD2 agrees at 8 bases. The germline gives CDR1 WSHSY, CDR2 SAAADI. Trimming cost V 6 bases and J 5 bases; bases outside gene matches: 9. The CDR3 contains 15 residues.

V is TRBV6-5 and J is TRBJ1-6; D gene uncertain. CDR1 MNHEY and CDR2 SVGAGI come from the germline V gene. This CDR3 spans 16 amino acids. The V gene lost 0 bases and the J gene lost 3 bases, with 9 bases spanning the gap. CDR3: CASSYSRYGYNSPLHF. Here the CDR3 DNA reads TGTGCCAGCAGTTACTCCCGGTACGGCTATAATTCACCCCTCCACTTT.

This clonotype occurred once. Mismatch with germline at one junction end may stem from a read error. The chain combines TRBV6-5 with TRBJ2-1; TRBD2 agrees at 14 bases. The CDR3 length is 16 residues. The germline CDR1 and CDR2 sequences are MNHEY and SVGAGI. CDR3 sequence (DNA): TGTGCCAGCAGCCGGACTAGCGGGGGGCTAAACAATGAGCAGTTTTTC. Translating it yields CASSRTSGGLNNEQFF.

The rearrangement uses TRBV14 and TRBJ2-7; possibly TRBD1 for D (6 bases). The J call may not be correct, given that the DNA end is closer to TRBJ2-4. The CDR3 is 15 amino acids. Germline V gene sequence: CDR1 SGHDN, CDR2 FVKESK. The CDR3 reads CASSQGYSAKNIQYF. CDR3 sequence (DNA): TGTGCCAGCTCCCAGGGGTACAGCGCCAAAAACATTCAGTACTTC.

The genes are TRBV4-3 and TRBJ2-5, with D perhaps matching TRBD1 or TRBD2 (6 bases each). The CDR3 extends over 15 amino acids. Per germline, CDR1 LGHNA and CDR2 YSLEER. Between the trimmed V and J ends, which lost 1 base and 5 bases, there was a span of 14 bases. The CDR3 sequence is CASSQAGTGRETQYF. DNA of the CDR3: TGCGCCAGCAGCCAAGCGGGAACAGGGAGGGAGACCCAGTACTTC.

In DNA form, the CDR3 reads TGTGCCAGCAGTTACAGCGGGGGAGAATACAATGAGCAGTTCTTC. Translating it yields CASSYSGGEYNEQFF. The chain has TRBV6-5 and TRBJ2-1, with 8 bases aligning to TRBD2. With 2 bases clipped from V and 4 bases from J, the junction kept 4 bases outside the gene matches. This CDR3 comprises 15 residues. The germline V gene has CDR1 MNHEY and CDR2 SVGAGI.

The CDR3 region has the DNA TGTGCCAGCAGTTCGACAGGGGCCGCAATTCAGTACTTC. This sequence encodes CASSSTGAAIQYF. V and J are TRBV6-2 or TRBV6-3 and TRBJ2-4; 8 nucleotides align to TRBD1. With V trimmed by 4 bases and J by 10 bases, 6 bases remained unmatched. The CDR3 has 13 amino acids. The germline CDR1 and CDR2 sequences are MNHEY and SVGEGT.

This sequence joins TRBV12-3 or TRBV12-4 and TRBJ1-1, with 7 bases that match TRBD1. The V gene end was trimmed by 8 bases and the J gene end by 4 bases; junction bases not matched to a gene: 13. The CDR3 runs 15 residues. CDR3 residues: CASRIKQGNSTEAFF. The CDR3 coding sequence is TGTGCCAGCCGAATTAAACAGGGGAATAGCACTGAAGCTTTCTTT.

J is TRBJ2-2 and V is TRBV7-2, with D perhaps TRBD1 or TRBD2 (6 bases each). Between the trimmed V and J ends, which lost 5 bases and 2 bases, there was a span of 12 bases. Per germline, CDR1 SGHTA and CDR2 FQGNSA. This CDR3 spans 15 amino acids. The CDR3 loop is CASSHRGPNTGELFF. The CDR3 region has the DNA TGTGCCAGCAGCCACCGGGGGCCAAACACCGGGGAGCTGTTTTTT.

This chain uses TRBV6-1 with TRBJ2-7; D is perhaps TRBD1 (6 bases). Germline V gene sequence: CDR1 MNHNS, CDR2 SASEGT. V gave up 4 bases and J gave up 3 bases, with 13 bases separating them. The CDR3 runs 14 residues. This CDR3 reads CASSVGDIIYEQYF. CDR3 DNA sequence: TGTGCCAGCAGTGTGGGGGACATCATCTACGAGCAGTACTTC.

The chain has TRBV29-1 and TRBJ2-1; 7 bases fit TRBD2. CDR3 length: 14 residues. Germline CDR1 SQVTM, CDR2 ANQGSEA. J lost 3 bases, V lost 4 bases, and 6 bases had no gene match. The CDR3 DNA is TGCAGCGTTGCGGGCAGCGGGGACTACAATGAGCAGTTCTTC. Its protein product is CSVAGSGDYNEQFF.

The chain has TRBV4-1 and TRBJ1-4, with D hard to call. Germline V gene sequence: CDR1 MGHRA, CDR2 YSYEKL. The CDR3 has 14 amino acids. Trimming left V 1 base short and J 2 bases short, with 5 bases between. This CDR3 reads CASSQANTNEKLFF. In nucleotides, the CDR3 is TGCGCCAGCAGCCAAGCGAATACTAATGAAAAACTGTTTTTT.

The chain has TRBV10-3 and TRBJ2-3; D remains unclear. The CDR3 totals 15 residues. Germline CDR1 and CDR2: ENHRY and SYGVKD. V gave up 4 bases and J gave up 0 bases, with 11 bases separating them. CDR3 nucleotides: TGTGCCATCAGTGCCCCGGAATATAGCACAGATACGCAGTATTTT. As protein: CAISAPEYSTDTQYF.

The chain combines TRBV11-2 with TRBJ2-5, with 11 bases that match TRBD2. CDR3 size: 16 residues. Trimming cost V 1 base and J 2 bases; bases outside gene matches: 3. Germline V gives CDR1 SGHAT, CDR2 FQNNGV. The CDR3 loop is CASSLASGRTQETQYF. The CDR3 DNA follows: TGTGCCAGCAGCTTAGCTAGCGGGAGGACACAAGAGACCCAGTACTTC.

The chain joins TRBV5-1 to TRBJ2-1; 7 bases agree with TRBD1. The ends lost 7 bases at V and 4 bases at J; junction bases unmatched: 14. This CDR3 has 16 residues. Looked up from germline, CDR1 is SGHRS and CDR2 is YFSETQ. The chain's CDR3 is CASHSPGTAKYNEQFF. The CDR3 region has the DNA TGCGCCAGCCATTCTCCCGGGACAGCTAAATACAATGAGCAGTTCTTC.

J is TRBJ1-2 and V is TRBV6-5; a possible D gene is TRBD1 (6 bases). Germline values: CDR1 MNHEY, CDR2 SVGAGI. Trimming pared 6 bases from V and 6 bases from J, leaving 17 bases between. This CDR3 region has 14 residues. CDR3 in amino acids: CASSITGIEHGYTF. The CDR3 DNA is TGTGCCAGCAGCATTACAGGGATAGAGCATGGCTACACCTTC.

This clonotype was found a few times. The J gene is TRBJ2-6, the V gene TRBV10-3; D gene ambiguous. The ends were cut back, 3 bases at V and 3 bases at J, with 9 bases in the middle. This CDR3 is 15 amino acids long. Germline-derived CDR1 and CDR2 are ENHRY and SYGVKD. CDR3 amino acids: CAISDGRSGANVLTF. The CDR3 nucleotides read TGTGCCATCAGTGATGGACGTAGTGGGGCCAACGTCCTGACTTTC.

The chain is built from TRBV6-6 and TRBJ1-5; D gene unclear. The CDR3 covers 14 residues. V was cut by 4 bases and J by 0 bases, with 7 bases left in between. The germline V gene encodes CDR1 MNHNY and CDR2 SVGAGI (reference sequence). CDR3 in DNA: TGTGCCAGCAGTTCGTATCCTAGCAATCAGCCCCAGCATTTT. Residues: CASSSYPSNQPQHF.

The CDR3 protein is CAISDSGVETQYF. The CDR3 nucleotides are TGTGCCATCAGTGACTCCGGGGTGGAGACCCAGTACTTC. The V call is TRBV10-3, the J call TRBJ2-5; D is perhaps TRBD2 (5 bases). The CDR3 runs to 13 residues. Trimming removed 3 bases at V and 5 bases at J, with 10 bases between. Germline values: CDR1 ENHRY, CDR2 SYGVKD.

The J gene is TRBJ2-5, the V gene TRBV6-5; D gene uncertain. CDR3 length: 14 amino acids. V was clipped by 0 bases and J by 2 bases, with 7 bases between them. Germline values: CDR1 MNHEY, CDR2 SVGAGI. CDR3 amino acids: CASSYSNAQETQYF. The CDR3 nucleotides are TGTGCCAGCAGTTACTCGAACGCTCAAGAGACCCAGTACTTC.

The chain is built from TRBV29-1 and TRBJ2-5; 10 bases align to TRBD1. The germline V gene encodes CDR1 SQVTM and CDR2 ANQGSEA. V lost 6 bases to trimming and J lost 0 bases; unmatched junction nucleotides: 7. CDR3 length: 15 residues. This CDR3 reads CSVAGDRGNQETQYF. CDR3 coding DNA: TGCAGCGTCGCCGGGGACAGGGGAAACCAAGAGACCCAGTACTTC.